This is a list of T cell receptor beta chains from one sample in a study of Ad26.COV2.S vaccination and SARS-CoV-2 variants. TCRdb keeps only in-frame clones here, not all; method: immunoSEQ multiplex PCR. Seen here are around 400,000 clones, about four fifths observed once, and the top ten hold about 7.1%. The source was peripheral blood, collected in a trial of Ad26.COV2.S vaccine versus placebo. These receptor sequences come from a person between 18 and 60 years old who received the Ad26.COV2.S COVID-19 vaccine or a placebo. CDR3s include the opening cysteine and the closing phenylalanine or tryptophan. A D gene is named only where the DNA matches it firmly. Clone size, where shown, is once, few, many, or a class for clones that have expanded.

v_call: TRBV9
clone_size: NA
d_call: NA
j_call: TRBJ2-1
cdr3_nt: TGTGCCAGCAGCTTCCGAAGGACGGATTCCTACAATGAGCAGTTCTTC
cdr3_aa: CASSFRRTDSYNEQFF

v_call: TRBV27
clone_size: NA
d_call: NA
j_call: TRBJ2-2
cdr3_nt: TGTGCCAGCAGATTACAGGGCGCCGGGGAGCTGTTTTTT
cdr3_aa: CASRLQGAGELFF

v_call: TRBV3-1/TRBV3-2
clone_size: NA
d_call: NA
j_call: TRBJ1-2
cdr3_nt: TGTGCCAGCAGCCAAACTGAGTACACACCCGACTTCTTCTATGGCTACACCTTC
cdr3_aa: CASSQTEYTPDFFYGYTF

v_call: TRBV18
clone_size: NA
d_call: TRBD1
j_call: TRBJ1-1
cdr3_nt: TGTGCCAGCTCACTGACATGGGACAGGGGGGCGAACACTGAAGCTTTCTTT
cdr3_aa: CASSLTWDRGANTEAFF

v_call: TRBV6-5
clone_size: NA
d_call: TRBD1
j_call: TRBJ2-7
cdr3_nt: TGTGCCAGCAGCCCGGGACAGGAGTACGAGCAGTACTTC
cdr3_aa: CASSPGQEYEQYF

v_call: TRBV4-3
clone_size: NA
d_call: NA
j_call: TRBJ2-7
cdr3_nt: TGCGCCAGCAGCCGGGGAAGGACTCATAGTTCCTACGAGCAGTACTTC
cdr3_aa: CASSRGRTHSSYEQYF

v_call: TRBV11-1
clone_size: NA
d_call: NA
j_call: TRBJ1-3
cdr3_nt: TGTGCCAGCAGCCCTCGACAGAGCCAGGGAAACACCATATATTTT
cdr3_aa: CASSPRQSQGNTIYF

v_call: TRBV5-1
clone_size: few
d_call: NA
j_call: TRBJ2-2
cdr3_nt: TGCGCCAGCAGCTCCCCAGGGATAAGTCGGACCGGGGAGCTGTTTTTT
cdr3_aa: CASSSPGISRTGELFF

v_call: TRBV2
clone_size: NA
d_call: NA
j_call: TRBJ1-5
cdr3_nt: TGTGCCAGCAGCTTCCTGGGGGAGGGGTATCAGCCCCAGCATTTT
cdr3_aa: CASSFLGEGYQPQHF

v_call: TRBV7-2
clone_size: NA
d_call: TRBD2
j_call: TRBJ2-1
cdr3_nt: TGTGCCAGCAGCCCTGGCGGTAGCGGGGGGGTGAATGAGCAGTTCTTC
cdr3_aa: CASSPGGSGGVNEQFF

v_call: TRBV5-1
clone_size: NA
d_call: TRBD2
j_call: TRBJ2-1
cdr3_nt: TGCGCCAGCAGCACGACTAGCGGACAAAGCTCCTACAATGAGCAGTTCTTC
cdr3_aa: CASSTTSGQSSYNEQFF

v_call: TRBV30
clone_size: NA
d_call: NA
j_call: TRBJ1-3
cdr3_nt: TGTGCCTGGAGTCCCCTGGGGAGCTCTGGAAACACCATATATTTT
cdr3_aa: CAWSPLGSSGNTIYF

v_call: TRBV27
clone_size: few
d_call: TRBD1
j_call: TRBJ1-5
cdr3_nt: TGTGCCAGCAGTTTTACGGGACAGGACAATCAGCCCCAGCATTTT
cdr3_aa: CASSFTGQDNQPQHF

v_call: TRBV4-2
clone_size: NA
d_call: NA
j_call: TRBJ2-7
cdr3_nt: TGTGCCAGCAGCCAAGATGGGGGGACCCGGTCCTACGAGCAGTACTTC
cdr3_aa: CASSQDGGTRSYEQYF

v_call: TRBV5-1
clone_size: NA
d_call: TRBD1
j_call: TRBJ2-5
cdr3_nt: TGCGCCAGCAGCTTGATCAGGGGGGAGACCCAGTACTTC
cdr3_aa: CASSLIRGETQYF

v_call: TRBV7-2
clone_size: NA
d_call: TRBD1
j_call: TRBJ1-4
cdr3_nt: TGTGCCAGCAGGGGGACAGGGAGGACTAATGAAAAACTGTTTTTT
cdr3_aa: CASRGTGRTNEKLFF

v_call: TRBV30
clone_size: once
d_call: NA
j_call: TRBJ2-7
cdr3_nt: TGTGCCTGGAGTCCGGACCGACGGAGAGAGCAGTACTTC
cdr3_aa: CAWSPDRRREQYF

v_call: TRBV27
clone_size: NA
d_call: NA
j_call: TRBJ2-5
cdr3_nt: TGTGCCAGCAGTTTAGGTCCGGGCTGGGGCCTTAACCAAGAGACCCAGTACTTC
cdr3_aa: CASSLGPGWGLNQETQYF

v_call: TRBV7-2
clone_size: NA
d_call: TRBD2
j_call: TRBJ2-1
cdr3_nt: TGTGCCAGCAGCCAAGGGAGACTAGCGGTAAGGACCAATGAGCAGTTCTTC
cdr3_aa: CASSQGRLAVRTNEQFF

v_call: TRBV14
clone_size: NA
d_call: TRBD1
j_call: TRBJ2-2
cdr3_nt: TGTGCCAGCAGCCAAGCCACAGGGGGGTATGCCGGGGAGCTGTTTTTT
cdr3_aa: CASSQATGGYAGELFF

v_call: TRBV6-1
clone_size: NA
d_call: TRBD1
j_call: TRBJ1-5
cdr3_nt: TGTGCCAGCAGTGGCCCAGGGACAGCCTCACGCAATCAGCCCCAGCATTTT
cdr3_aa: CASSGPGTASRNQPQHF

v_call: TRBV7-2
clone_size: NA
d_call: NA
j_call: TRBJ2-7
cdr3_nt: TGTGCCAGCAGCCCGGTGTCAGGGAGCACCTACGAGCAGTACTTC
cdr3_aa: CASSPVSGSTYEQYF

v_call: TRBV6-5
clone_size: NA
d_call: TRBD1
j_call: TRBJ1-1
cdr3_nt: TGTGCCAGCAGTTTCCACAGGGGAAGGAACACTGAAGCTTTCTTT
cdr3_aa: CASSFHRGRNTEAFF

v_call: TRBV18
clone_size: NA
d_call: NA
j_call: TRBJ1-3
cdr3_nt: TGTGCCAGCTCACCACCGGCCCTACAGAGCTCTGGAAACACCATATATTTT
cdr3_aa: CASSPPALQSSGNTIYF

v_call: TRBV6-6
clone_size: NA
d_call: NA
j_call: TRBJ1-2
cdr3_nt: TGTGCCAGCAGTTACTCGAAACAATCGGATGGCTACACCTTC
cdr3_aa: CASSYSKQSDGYTF

v_call: TRBV5-6
clone_size: NA
d_call: NA
j_call: TRBJ2-7
cdr3_nt: TGTGCCAGCAGCTTCAGTTTTTTCCAGGGGTTACACTACGAGCAGTACTTC
cdr3_aa: CASSFSFFQGLHYEQYF

v_call: TRBV2
clone_size: NA
d_call: NA
j_call: TRBJ1-2
cdr3_nt: TGTGCCAGCAGTCCCGCAGGGTACGGTGCTAACTATGGCTACACCTTC
cdr3_aa: CASSPAGYGANYGYTF

v_call: TRBV24-1
clone_size: NA
d_call: TRBD2
j_call: TRBJ2-7
cdr3_nt: TGTGCCACCAGTTGGGGGGGGGACCCCACCCACGAGCAGTACTTC
cdr3_aa: CATSWGGDPTHEQYF

v_call: TRBV19
clone_size: NA
d_call: NA
j_call: TRBJ1-3
cdr3_nt: TGTGCCAGTAAAAGGGAGAGCTCTGGAAACACCATATATTTT
cdr3_aa: CASKRESSGNTIYF

v_call: TRBV29-1
clone_size: few
d_call: TRBD1
j_call: TRBJ1-5
cdr3_nt: TGCAGCGTTCGACAGGGGTATAGCAATCAGCCCCAGCATTTT
cdr3_aa: CSVRQGYSNQPQHF

v_call: TRBV2
clone_size: NA
d_call: TRBD1
j_call: TRBJ1-4
cdr3_nt: TGTGCCAGCAGTGAAACCGGACAGGGTTTTGAAAAACTGTTTTTT
cdr3_aa: CASSETGQGFEKLFF

v_call: TRBV15
clone_size: NA
d_call: TRBD1
j_call: TRBJ1-2
cdr3_nt: TGTGCCACCAGCAGAAGGACAGGGGGTTTGAATGGCTACACCTTC
cdr3_aa: CATSRRTGGLNGYTF

v_call: TRBV6-1
clone_size: many
d_call: TRBD1
j_call: TRBJ1-2
cdr3_nt: TGTGCCAGCAGTGAAGCGCAATGGACAGGGAGGCTCTATGGCTACACCTTC
cdr3_aa: CASSEAQWTGRLYGYTF

v_call: TRBV3-1/TRBV3-2
clone_size: NA
d_call: NA
j_call: TRBJ2-3
cdr3_nt: TGTGCCAGCAGCCCAATCGAGTGGGGCACAGATACGCAGTATTTT
cdr3_aa: CASSPIEWGTDTQYF